The 22 T cell receptor beta chains below all came from one sample that was sequenced in a study of cytotoxic CD8 clonotypes in ibrutinib-treated CLL. Profiled with immunoSEQ multiplex PCR; TCRdb holds only in-frame clones, not every one. The profile covers more than 45,000 clones, with approximately 87% appearing a single time and roughly 21% taken by the ten largest. This material consisted of PBMCs, taken after 24 months of ibrutinib treatment. The receptors here all came from a human donor with chronic lymphocytic leukemia.

The V and J genes are TRBV25-1 and TRBJ1-2; 10 bases are shared with TRBD1. Germline loops: CDR1 MGHDK, CDR2 SYGVNS. The CDR3 runs to 15 residues. The ends lost 3 bases at V and 3 bases at J; junction bases unmatched: 4. DNA for the CDR3: TGTGCCAGCAGTGATCCCGGGACAGGGGACTATGGCTACACCTTC. Translation gives CASSDPGTGDYGYTF.

The chain has TRBV15 and TRBJ2-2, with no clear D. V lost 1 base to trimming and J lost 4 bases, with 10 bases between them. The CDR3 is made up of 15 amino acids. Per germline, CDR1 LNHNV and CDR2 YYDKDF (reference sequence). CDR3 sequence reads: CATSRAVTATGELFF. CDR3 in DNA: TGTGCCACCAGCAGAGCCGTGACGGCCACCGGGGAGCTGTTTTTT.

V gene TRBV7-8 combines with J gene TRBJ1-2; D possibly corresponds to TRBD1 (6 bases). V lost 5 bases and J 8 bases, leaving 24 bases between the germline ends. This CDR3 region has 16 residues. The germline V gene encodes CDR1 SGHVS and CDR2 FQNEAQ. This CDR3 reads CASSASHAGQGLGYTF. The CDR3 DNA reads as TGTGCCAGCAGCGCCAGCCACGCGGGACAAGGTCTCGGCTACACCTTC. Full variable domain (outside the CDR3, taken from reference TRBV7-8 and TRBJ1-2): GAGVSQSPRYKVAKRGQDVALRCDPISGHVSLFWYQQALGQGPEFLTYFQNEAQLDKSGLPSDRFFAERPEGSVSTLKIQRTQQEDSAVYLCASSASHAGQGLGYTFGSGTRLTVV.

CDR3 protein: CAWGDYRGAHEQYF. CDR3 DNA sequence: TGTGCCTGGGGTGATTACCGGGGGGCTCACGAGCAGTACTTC. This chain joins TRBV30 and TRBJ2-7; maybe TRBD2 (7 bases). The CDR3 contains 14 residues. Germline CDR1 GTSNPN, CDR2 SVGIG (reference sequence). Trimming removed 5 bases at V and 5 bases at J, with 19 bases between.

The V gene is TRBV5-4, the J gene TRBJ1-5; 8 bases match TRBD1. With 4 bases clipped from V and 3 bases from J, the junction kept 6 bases outside the gene matches. Germline-derived CDR1 and CDR2 are SGHNT and YYREEE (reference sequence). The length of the CDR3 is 15 residues. This CDR3 reads CASSLDRAANQPQHF. As DNA, the CDR3 is TGTGCCAGCAGCCTGGACAGGGCGGCCAATCAGCCCCAGCATTTT.

This chain connects TRBV7-9 to TRBJ2-5; possible D gene TRBD2, 6 bases. Trimming stripped 6 bases from V and 7 bases from J, with 12 bases between. Germline loops: CDR1 SEHNR, CDR2 FQNEAQ (reference sequence). The CDR3 covers 12 residues. For the CDR3, the DNA is TGTGCCAGCAGGCGGGAAGGCGGGACCCAGTACTTC. This sequence encodes CASRREGGTQYF.

The chain carries TRBV27 and TRBJ2-3; tentatively, D is TRBD1 or TRBD2 (5 bases each). Trimming took 8 bases from V and 3 from J, leaving 9 bases between them. Germline CDR1 MNHEY, CDR2 SMNVEV (reference sequence). This CDR3 is 12 amino acids long. CDR3 in amino acids: CASGWGTDTQYF. The CDR3 DNA is TGTGCCAGCGGCTGGGGGACAGATACGCAGTATTTT.

The CDR3 DNA reads as TGTGCCAGCAGCTTGGCAGGACTTAACGTCCGCGATGAGCAGTTCTTC. Translated: CASSLAGLNVRDEQFF. This chain joins TRBV5-6 and TRBJ2-1; maybe TRBD2 (5 bases). CDR3 length: 16 amino acids. Germline V gene sequence: CDR1 SGHDT, CDR2 YYEEEE. The germline V and J ends were trimmed by 0 bases and 8 bases, with 18 bases remaining between them.

The chain employs TRBV14 and TRBJ2-1, with unresolved D. The germline gives CDR1 SGHDN, CDR2 FVKESK. CDR3 length: 12 amino acids. V was trimmed by 1 base and J by 11 bases, leaving 9 bases between them. The CDR3, as DNA: TGTGCCAGCAGCCAAGTGGCGTCCCAGCAGTTCTTC. This codes for CASSQVASQQFF. The full variable domain, in which reference TRBV14 and TRBJ2-1 provide the parts outside the CDR3, is EAGVTQFPSHSVIEKGQTVTLRCDPISGHDNLYWYRRVMGKEIKFLLHFVKESKQDESGMPNNRFLAERTGGTYSTLKVQPAELEDSGVYFCASSQVASQQFFGPGTRLTVL.

The chain carries TRBV5-6 and TRBJ1-1; the D is unclear. Germline-derived CDR1 and CDR2 are SGHDT and YYEEEE. The length of the CDR3 is 14 residues. V was shortened by 4 bases and J by 7 bases, with 17 bases between the two germline ends. The CDR3 region has the DNA TGTGCCAGCAGCAGGCGTAGGAGTCTAGTTGAAGCTTTCTTT. Its protein is CASSRRRSLVEAFF.

The rearrangement links TRBV29-1 to TRBJ1-1; 7 bases map to TRBD1. V lost 7 bases and J lost 1; bases outside the gene matches: 3. The CDR3 runs to 12 residues. Germline values: CDR1 SQVTM, CDR2 ANQGSEA. The CDR3 DNA is TGCAGCGCTGGGACAGCGAACACTGAAGCTTTCTTT. Protein: CSAGTANTEAFF.

V usage is TRBV9 and J usage is TRBJ1-1, with D perhaps TRBD1 (6 bases). The CDR3 contains 14 residues. Trimming took 0 bases from V and 6 from J, leaving 12 bases between them. Germline CDR1 is SGDLS and CDR2 is YYNGEE. This CDR3 reads CASSVVQGKAEAFF. CDR3 bases: TGTGCCAGCAGCGTAGTGCAGGGGAAGGCTGAAGCTTTCTTT.

Written as DNA, the CDR3 is TGCAGCGTCCTCGACAGGGCGAATCAGCCCCAGCATTTT. Translated, it gives CSVLDRANQPQHF. The V call is TRBV29-1, the J call TRBJ1-5, with 7 bases matching TRBD1. The V gene end was trimmed by 6 bases and the J gene end by 4 bases; junction bases not matched to a gene: 6. CDR1 is SQVTM and CDR2 is ANQGSEA in the germline V gene. This CDR3 contains 13 residues.

This clone qualifies as hyperexpanded. This sequence joins TRBV19 and TRBJ1-3, with TRBD1 matching 7 bases. The length of the CDR3 is 14 residues. V lost 6 bases, J lost 1 base, and 3 bases stayed unmatched. In germline, CDR1 is LNHDA, CDR2 SQIVND (reference sequence). The CDR3 region has the DNA TGTGCCAGTAGCCGGACAGGATCTGGAAACACCATATATTTT. As protein: CASSRTGSGNTIYF. The full variable domain, rest sourced from reference TRBV19 and TRBJ1-3, is DGGITQSPKYLFRKEGQNVTLSCEQNLNHDAMYWYRQDPGQGLRLIYYSQIVNDFQKGDIAEGYSVSREKKESFPLTVTSAQKNPTAFYLCASSRTGSGNTIYFGEGSWLTVV.

The rearrangement links TRBV12-5 to TRBJ1-1; 10 bases fit TRBD1. V dropped 5 bases and J dropped 3; count of bases not matched to a gene: 6. The CDR3 loop spans 15 amino acids. CDR1 and CDR2 (germline): LGHNT, FRNRAP. The CDR3 bases are TGTGCTAGTGGTACAGGACAGGGGGATGACACTGAAGCTTTCTTT. Translated, it gives CASGTGQGDDTEAFF.

This clone was counted only a few times. The chain recombines TRBV25-1 with TRBJ2-5; D is unclear. This CDR3 contains 13 residues. Between the trimmed V and J ends, which lost 0 bases and 4 bases, there was a span of 6 bases. The V gene's germline CDR1 is MGHDK and CDR2 SYGVNS. This chain's CDR3 is CASSEYYGETQYF. CDR3 bases: TGTGCCAGCAGTGAATACTATGGAGAGACCCAGTACTTC.

The CDR3 DNA reads TGTGCCAGCAGCTCAGACAGGGTCTCCTACGAGCAGTACTTC. Translated, it gives CASSSDRVSYEQYF. The chain couples TRBV6-6 to TRBJ2-7; 7 bases map to TRBD1. Trimming cost V 6 bases and J 0 bases; bases outside gene matches: 5. Per germline, CDR1 MNHNY and CDR2 SVGAGI (reference sequence). CDR3 length: 14 residues.

This chain connects TRBV29-1 to TRBJ2-2, with TRBD1 identical over 8 bases. CDR3 length equals 15 residues. The V gene's germline CDR1 is SQVTM and CDR2 ANQGSEA. V dropped 0 bases and J dropped 4; count of bases not matched to a gene: 4. The CDR3 DNA sequence: TGCAGCGTTGAAGATTGGGACAGGTCCACCGGGGAGCTGTTTTTT. Its protein product is CSVEDWDRSTGELFF.

This chain links TRBV7-2 with TRBJ2-4; 10 bases agree with TRBD2. This CDR3 has 17 residues. CDR1 and CDR2 (germline): SGHTA, FQGNSA. The V segment lost 1 base and the J segment 3 bases; nucleotides outside the gene matches: 6. The CDR3 DNA reads as TGTGCCAGCAGCTTAGTTACTAGCGGGAATGTCAAAAACATTCAGTACTTC. Translating it yields CASSLVTSGNVKNIQYF.

This clone appeared a few times. J is TRBJ2-7 and V is TRBV30, with D possibly being TRBD1 (5 bases). This CDR3 spans 15 amino acids. V was pared by 0 bases and J by 5 bases, with 17 bases between. The V gene's germline CDR1 is GTSNPN and CDR2 SVGIG (reference sequence). The CDR3 region has the DNA TGTGCCTGGAGTGTACGGGCAGGGTGGCCGAACGAGCAGTACTTC. Its translation: CAWSVRAGWPNEQYF.

The chain recombines TRBV15 with TRBJ2-1, with D perhaps matching TRBD2 (6 bases). V lost 8 bases and J 3 bases, leaving 14 bases between the germline ends. The CDR3 covers 14 residues. Germline loops: CDR1 LNHNV, CDR2 YYDKDF (reference sequence). CDR3 DNA sequence: TGTGCCACCTCGACTAGGAGTGGCTACAATGAGCAGTTCTTC. This gives the protein CATSTRSGYNEQFF.

This chain joins TRBV6-5 and TRBJ1-2; 7 bases fit TRBD1. The CDR3 is 13 amino acids. CDR1 is MNHEY and CDR2 is SVGAGI in the germline V gene. The junction had 13 bases not matched to a gene; V was cut back by 5 bases and J by 13 bases. Here the CDR3 DNA reads TGTGCCAGCAGTACCCGGGACAGAGATCCAGCCACCTTC. Amino acids: CASSTRDRDPATF.